This T cell receptor (beta chain) was captured by sequencing in a study of circulating CD8 cells and anti-PD-1 response in melanoma. The CDR3 has 14 amino acids. Unmatched junction bases numbered 0, after V lost 0 bases and J lost 7 bases. Per the germline V gene, CDR1 is MDHEN and CDR2 is SYDVKM. TCR libraries were prepared from 15 ng of total RNA with the QIAseq Immune Repertoire TCR panel. TCRdb called the reads again in MiXCR, with one record for every CDR3 protein. This sample has some 400 distinct CDR3 sequences, with approximately 10% found just once. There are a few counts of this clonotype. From live CD3+CD8+TCRalphabeta+ cells, four PD-1 and/or TIGIT subsets were sorted.

Sequences were derived from CD8+ T cells from PBMCs, sampled at baseline or after one month of anti-PD-1 therapy (not recorded which). This chain links TRBV28 with TRBJ2-1; 10 bases are a match to TRBD1. This sequence originates from a human donor with melanoma. CDR3 sequence reads: CASSLWDRGNEQFF. The CDR3 DNA reads TGTGCCAGCAGTTTATGGGACAGGGGGAATGAGCAGTTCTTC.